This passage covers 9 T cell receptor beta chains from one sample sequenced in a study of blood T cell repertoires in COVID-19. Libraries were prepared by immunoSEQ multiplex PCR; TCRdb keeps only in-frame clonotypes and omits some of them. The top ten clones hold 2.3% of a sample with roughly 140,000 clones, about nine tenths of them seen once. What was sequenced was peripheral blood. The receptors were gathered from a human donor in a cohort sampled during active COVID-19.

CDR3 loop: CASSLTQGQGNSPLHF. As DNA, the CDR3 is TGTGCCAGCAGTTTAACCCAGGGGCAAGGAAATTCACCCCTCCACTTT. The V and J genes are TRBV28 and TRBJ1-6; D may be TRBD1 (6 bases). Per the germline V gene, CDR1 is MDHEN and CDR2 is SYDVKM. The CDR3 is 16 residues long. V was clipped by 2 bases and J by 7 bases, with 15 bases between them.

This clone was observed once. CDR3: CASSPFRGSNTYQETQYF. CDR3 in DNA: TGTGCCAGCAGTCCCTTTCGGGGGTCCAATACCTACCAAGAGACCCAGTACTTC. The rearrangement links TRBV27 to TRBJ2-5, with a tentative D call TRBD2 (6 bases). The CDR3 contains 18 residues. With 5 bases removed from V and 0 bases from J, the gap between germline ends came to 22 bases. Germline CDR1 reads MNHEY; CDR2 reads SMNVEV (reference sequence).

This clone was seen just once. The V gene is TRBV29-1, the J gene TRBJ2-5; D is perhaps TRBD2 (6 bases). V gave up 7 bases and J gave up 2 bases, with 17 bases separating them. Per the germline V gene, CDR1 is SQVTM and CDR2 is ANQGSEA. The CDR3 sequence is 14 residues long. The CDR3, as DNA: TGCAGCGCATGTGGAGGGGTCTATCAAGAGACCCAGTACTTC. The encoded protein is CSACGGVYQETQYF. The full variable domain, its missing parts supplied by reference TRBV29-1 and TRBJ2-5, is SAVISQKPSRDICQRGTSLTIQCQVDSQVTMMFWYRQQPGQSLTLIATANQGSEATYESGFVIDKFPISRPNLTFSTLTVSNMSPEDSSIYLCSACGGVYQETQYFGPGTRLLVL.

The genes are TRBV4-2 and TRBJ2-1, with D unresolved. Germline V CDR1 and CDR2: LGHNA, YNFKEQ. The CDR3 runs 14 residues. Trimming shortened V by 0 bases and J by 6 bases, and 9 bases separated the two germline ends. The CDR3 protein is CASSQDGLRNEQFF. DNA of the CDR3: TGTGCCAGCAGCCAAGATGGGCTGCGCAATGAGCAGTTCTTC.

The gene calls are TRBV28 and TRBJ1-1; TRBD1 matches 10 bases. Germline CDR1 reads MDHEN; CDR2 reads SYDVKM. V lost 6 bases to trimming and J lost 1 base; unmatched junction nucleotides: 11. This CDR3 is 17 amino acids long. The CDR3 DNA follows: TGTGCCAGCAGGCAACAGACAGGGGGCCGGAAGAACACTGAAGCTTTCTTT. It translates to CASRQQTGGRKNTEAFF.

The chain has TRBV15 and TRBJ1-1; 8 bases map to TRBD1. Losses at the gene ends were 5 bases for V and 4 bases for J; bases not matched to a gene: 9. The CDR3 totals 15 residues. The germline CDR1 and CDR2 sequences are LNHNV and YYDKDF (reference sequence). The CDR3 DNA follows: TGTGCCACCAGCGCCGACCGAGGACAGGGCACTGAAGCTTTCTTT. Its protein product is CATSADRGQGTEAFF.

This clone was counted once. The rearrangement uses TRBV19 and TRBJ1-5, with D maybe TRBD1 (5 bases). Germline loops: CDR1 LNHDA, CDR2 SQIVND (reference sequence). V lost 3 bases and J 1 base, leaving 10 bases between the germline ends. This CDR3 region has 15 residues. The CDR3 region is CASSIPRGSNQPQHF. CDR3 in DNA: TGTGCCAGTAGTATCCCTCGGGGGAGCAATCAGCCCCAGCATTTT.

CDR3 in amino acids: CSCNGNYGYTF. CDR3 bases: TGCAGTTGTAACGGGAACTATGGCTACACCTTC. J is TRBJ1-2 and V is TRBV20-1, with D uncertain. The CDR3 contains 11 residues. Germline assignment: CDR1 DFQATT and CDR2 SNEGSKA (reference sequence). V lost 8 bases and J lost 2, with 9 bases in between.

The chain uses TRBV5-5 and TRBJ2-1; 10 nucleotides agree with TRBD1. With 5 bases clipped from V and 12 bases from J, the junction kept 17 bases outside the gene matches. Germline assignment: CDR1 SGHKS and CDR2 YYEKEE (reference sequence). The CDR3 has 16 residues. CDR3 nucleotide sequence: TGTGCCAGCAGTCCCGTAGGGACAGGGGTGCTACTAGGGCAGTTCTTC. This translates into CASSPVGTGVLLGQFF.